The TCR beta chain described here comes from a study of beta chain features in type 1 diabetes. Study information: All samples together contributed around 98,000,000 sorted cells for examination.

Reverse transcribing all isolated RNA meant expressed TCRB transcripts were sequenced. Some clones are missing from TCRdb's copy, which holds only in-frame ones; the method was immunoSEQ multiplex PCR. The sample contains 400,000 to 600,000 clones, 30% of which appear only once. The CDR3 consists of 16 residues. V was cut by 2 bases and J by 0 bases, with 8 bases left in between. Germline V gene sequence: CDR1 SEHNR, CDR2 FQNEAQ (reference sequence). Material for sequencing was naive CD4+ T cells from blood. The TCR was taken from a man aged 18-30 years in good health. The chain combines TRBV7-9 with TRBJ2-6, with unresolved D. CDR3: CASSLSLTSGANVLTF. CDR3 sequence (DNA): TGTGCCAGCAGCTTAAGCCTCACCTCTGGGGCCAACGTCCTGACTTTC.